This T cell receptor beta chain emerged from a study of cytomegalovirus exposure and HLA in healthy donors. As regards this clone: Antigen specificity is unknown.

The primer mix had 60 Vbeta and 13 Jbeta primers. Here immunoSEQ multiplex PCR was the method, and the copy in TCRdb shows in-frame clones only, minus some. The sample holds over 85,000 clones, roughly four fifths seen once. Germline V CDR1 and CDR2: SEHNR, FQNEAQ (reference sequence). Trimming shortened V by 1 base and J by 9 bases, and 9 bases separated the two germline ends. The CDR3 extends over 12 amino acids. Study-wide results and caveats: Using a false discovery rate of 0.05, a later analysis showed that 16,951 TCR beta sequences were associated with HLA alleles. Earlier analysis looked at TCR beta V segments, and most were productive about 90% or about 30% of the time.

The material sequenced was PBMCs. The TCR originated in a male donor in good health and CMV-seropositive. The chain employs TRBV7-9 and TRBJ1-2; D gene unclear. DNA for the CDR3: TGTGCCAGCAGCTTAGAGGAGGGAAGCTACACCTTC. Translation: CASSLEEGSYTF.